A selection of T cell receptor beta chains follows, all from one sample in a study of T cells in Graves' hyperthyroidism and ophthalmopathy. One entry per CDR3 protein, called by TCRdb with MiXCR from the multiplex PCR reads. The sample has roughly 550,000 distinct CDR3 sequences, roughly 16% seen once. Sequenced sample: blood. Receptors were obtained from a woman in her twenties or thirties with Graves' ophthalmopathy. Both conserved end residues are part of each CDR3. D genes are given only for firm matches. Clone sizes are given selectively: once, few, many, or a class where the clone is expanded.

TRBJ2-1 TRBV6-2/TRBV6-3 - - 14 CAAGNGSPYNEQFF TGTGCGGCCGGTAACGGGAGCCCCTACAATGAGCAGTTCTTC
TRBJ2-4 TRBV5-4 - - 15 CASSSAVAGRDTQYF TGTGCCAGCAGCTCGGCGGTGGCAGGGAGGGACACTCAGTACTTC
TRBJ2-7 TRBV6-2/TRBV6-3 - many 13 CASSYGPYYEQYF TGTGCCAGCAGTTACGGACCATACTACGAGCAGTACTTC
TRBJ2-1 TRBV28 - many 13 CASCGSPNNEQFF TGTGCCAGCTGTGGTAGCCCTAACAATGAGCAGTTCTTC
TRBJ1-6 TRBV4-3 - few 14 CASSEGFRYSPLHF TGCGCCAGCAGCGAAGGGTTTAGGTATTCACCCCTCCACTTT
TRBJ2-1 TRBV4-3 TRBD2 few 17 CASSQDVPSGTYNEQFF TGCGCCAGCAGCCAAGATGTCCCTAGCGGGACATACAATGAGCAGTTCTTC
TRBJ2-7 TRBV2 - many 13 CASSPGSRAEQYF TGTGCCAGCAGCCCCGGGTCCCGGGCCGAGCAGTACTTC
TRBJ2-1 TRBV6-4 TRBD2 few 16 CASRELSGRAVNEQFF TGTGCCAGCAGGGAACTAAGCGGGAGGGCCGTTAATGAGCAGTTCTTC
TRBJ2-7 TRBV12-3/TRBV12-4 TRBD1 few 13 CATQNGWDSEQYF TGTGCCACCCAGAACGGGTGGGACAGCGAGCAGTACTTC
TRBJ2-3 TRBV4-1 TRBD2 - 15 CASSKGLHSTDTQYF TGCGCCAGCAGCAAGGGACTACATAGCACAGATACGCAGTATTTT
TRBJ2-7 TRBV7-9 - many 15 CASSPTLPRGYEQYF TGTGCCAGCAGCCCCACTCTTCCCCGAGGGTACGAGCAGTACTTC
TRBJ2-3 TRBV5-1 TRBD2 few 16 CASSYGLAPSTDTQYF TGCGCCAGCAGCTACGGACTAGCGCCTAGCACAGATACGCAGTATTTT
TRBJ2-3 TRBV12-3/TRBV12-4 TRBD1 many 15 CASRFQGAGGDTQYF TGTGCCAGCAGGTTTCAGGGGGCTGGCGGGGATACGCAGTATTTT
TRBJ2-5 TRBV12-3/TRBV12-4 - - 15 CASSLEGDFVETQYF TGTGCCAGCAGTTTAGAGGGGGACTTTGTGGAGACCCAGTACTTC
TRBJ2-1 TRBV20-1 - few 12 CSGGSASNEQLF TGCAGTGGAGGTAGCGCTAGCAATGAGCAGCTCTTC
TRBJ2-1 TRBV10-3 - - 12 CAAWDSDNEQFF TGTGCCGCCTGGGACTCCGACAATGAGCAGTTCTTC
TRBJ2-1 TRBV5-1 - many 15 CASSLEDWSYNEQFF TGCGCCAGCAGCTTGGAGGACTGGTCCTACAATGAGCAGTTCTTC
TRBJ2-3 TRBV3-1 TRBD2 few 17 CASSQENGRGSTDTQYF TGTGCCAGCAGCCAAGAAAATGGGCGGGGGAGCACAGATACGCAGTATTTT
TRBJ2-6 TRBV5-8 - few 16 CASSLDSQSGANVLTF TGTGCCAGCAGCTTGGATTCGCAGTCTGGGGCCAACGTCCTGACTTTC
TRBJ1-2 TRBV30 - few 12 CAWSIMRYGYTF TGTGCCTGGAGTATTATGCGCTATGGCTACACCTTC
TRBJ2-7 TRBV20-1 - - 14 CSALYSGLTYEQYF TGCAGTGCTCTATACAGCGGACTTACCTACGAGCAGTACTTC
TRBJ2-4 TRBV29-1 - - 13 CSVAVADKNIQYF TGCAGCGTTGCGGTCGCGGACAAAAACATTCAGTACTTC
TRBJ2-1 TRBV5-1 - many 14 CASSLDQGDNEQFF TGCGCCAGCAGCTTGGATCAGGGAGACAATGAGCAGTTCTTC
TRBJ2-1 TRBV20-1 TRBD2 few 14 CSASQGEGLFEQFF TGCAGCGCCTCTCAAGGGGAGGGCCTTTTTGAGCAGTTCTTC
TRBJ2-2 TRBV28 - - 11 CASSSVRELFF TGTGCCAGCAGTTCCGTCCGGGAGCTGTTTTTT
TRBJ1-5 TRBV4-3 - few 17 CASSLTSPGHSNQPQHF TGCGCCAGCAGCCTAACCTCGCCGGGACACAGCAATCAGCCCCAGCATTTT
TRBJ1-2 TRBV7-2 - - 15 CASSLALGGAYGYTF TGTGCCAGCAGCTTAGCGCTCGGAGGGGCATATGGCTACACCTTC
TRBJ2-2 TRBV7-9 - - 14 CASKNSRLTGELFF TGTGCCAGTAAAAATTCCAGACTCACCGGGGAGCTGTTTTTT
TRBJ1-5 TRBV20-1 TRBD1 few 18 CSAVIRDRGLFGNQPQHF TGCAGTGCAGTAATCCGGGACAGGGGGCTTTTTGGCAATCAGCCCCAGCATTTT
TRBJ2-2 TRBV5-1 - many 15 CASSLARVATGELFF TGCGCCAGCAGCTTGGCCAGGGTTGCCACCGGGGAGCTGTTTTTT
TRBJ2-1 TRBV20-1 TRBD2 few 14 CSVRLAGAYNEQFF TGCAGTGTCCGACTAGCGGGAGCCTACAATGAGCAGTTCTTC
TRBJ2-1 TRBV24-1 TRBD2 - 16 CATSDLSGGDYNEQFF TGTGCCACCAGTGATTTGTCCGGGGGGGACTACAATGAGCAGTTCTTC
TRBJ1-5 TRBV12-3/TRBV12-4 TRBD1 many 16 CASSLWVGQSNQPQHF TGTGCCAGCAGTTTGTGGGTGGGACAGAGCAATCAGCCCCAGCATTTT
TRBJ2-5 TRBV7-2 TRBD1 few 14 CASSQQGWQETQYF TGTGCCAGCAGCCAACAGGGGTGGCAAGAGACCCAGTACTTC
TRBJ1-2 TRBV6-1 - few 13 CASSELAIYGYTF TGTGCCAGCAGTGAATTGGCTATCTATGGCTACACCTTC
TRBJ2-2 TRBV7-2 - many 13 CASSLDGGMELFF TGTGCCAGCAGCTTAGATGGGGGCATGGAGCTGTTTTTT
TRBJ1-2 TRBV28 TRBD1 many 15 CASSSPGQGGNGYTF TGTGCCAGCAGCTCCCCCGGACAGGGAGGGAATGGCTACACCTTC
TRBJ2-2 TRBV20-1 - few 17 CSAPGPLRRGSTGELFF TGCAGTGCGCCCGGCCCCCTTCGAAGGGGGAGCACCGGGGAGCTGTTTTTT
TRBJ1-5 TRBV2 - - 12 CASSVVNQPQHF TGTGCCAGCAGTGTAGTTAATCAGCCCCAGCATTTT
TRBJ2-4 TRBV4-3 - - 21 CASSQDWTAGLSMGVQNIQYF TGCGCCAGCAGCCAAGATTGGACCGCGGGACTCTCCATGGGTGTGCAAAACATTCAGTACTTC
TRBJ2-1 TRBV20-1 - few 13 CSARASPGSEQFF TGCAGTGCTAGAGCCTCCCCCGGGTCTGAGCAGTTCTTC
TRBJ2-7 TRBV15 TRBD2 few 14 CATSRPEREYEQYF TGTGCCACCAGCCGACCTGAGCGGGAGTACGAGCAGTACTTC
TRBJ1-1 TRBV10-3 TRBD1 - 11 CAIGQGAGAFF TGTGCCATCGGGCAGGGGGCAGGGGCTTTCTTT
TRBJ2-2 TRBV19 - few 15 CASSIGGSNTGELFF TGTGCCAGTAGTATCGGTGGATCGAACACCGGGGAGCTGTTTTTT
TRBJ1-2 TRBV28 - few 14 CASSFLEFNYGYTF TGTGCCAGCAGTTTTCTGGAATTTAACTATGGCTACACCTTC
TRBJ2-3 TRBV9 - - 15 CASSRRWGNTDTQYF TGTGCCAGCAGCCGTCGGTGGGGGAACACAGATACGCAGTATTTT
TRBJ2-7 TRBV20-1 TRBD1 many 12 CSAQTGGYEQYF TGCAGTGCTCAAACAGGGGGGTACGAGCAGTACTTC
TRBJ1-1 TRBV30 - many 13 CAWSEGINTEAFF TGTGCCTGGAGTGAGGGGATAAACACTGAAGCTTTCTTT
TRBJ2-5 TRBV6-2/TRBV6-3 TRBD2 many 12 CASTQGLAGMYF TGTGCCAGCACCCAGGGACTAGCGGGAATGTACTTC
TRBJ2-5 TRBV2 TRBD2 - 15 CAGRGLAGYQETQYF TGTGCCGGCAGAGGACTAGCAGGGTACCAAGAGACCCAGTACTTC
TRBJ2-1 TRBV12-3/TRBV12-4 TRBD1 - 13 CASSRDSSDEQFF TGTGCCAGCAGCCGGGACAGTAGCGATGAGCAGTTCTTC
TRBJ2-3 TRBV6-2/TRBV6-3 TRBD2 few 15 CASNKAGVGIDTQYF TGTGCCAGCAACAAAGCGGGAGTCGGTATAGATACGCAGTATTTT
TRBJ2-4 TRBV27 - few 13 CASSFGDENIQYF TGTGCCAGCAGTTTTGGAGATGAAAACATTCAGTACTTC
TRBJ2-7 TRBV28 - few 14 CASSFRTGADEQYF TGTGCCAGCAGTTTTAGGACGGGGGCGGACGAGCAGTACTTC
TRBJ2-2 TRBV4-3 - once 15 CASSQKDTGTGELFF TGCGCCAGCAGCCAAAAAGACACGGGCACCGGGGAGCTGTTTTTT